These T cell receptor beta chains were read from a single sample in a study of blood T cells in healthy people across ages. TCRdb analysed the 5' RACE reads with MiXCR anew, one entry per CDR3 protein. The data show more than 650,000 distinct CDR3 sequences, with around 25% seen just once and around 3% held by the top ten. This same sample was also taken into another study, of T cells of mothers and their children.

The sequencing input was blood. Receptor source: a boy younger than 18 in good health. Both conserved end residues are part of each CDR3. Size values are once, few and many counts, or a class for expanded clones, and some rows have none.

v_call | clone_size | cdr3_aa
TRBV7-3 | NA | CASSLRVAGELFF
TRBV7-9 | NA | CASSPGTSVEF
TRBV11-2 | NA | CASSLGFRSDEQFF
TRBV4-1 | NA | CASSQWTGGNTIYF
TRBV27 | once | CASSPGGWSMLEQFF
TRBV18 | few | CASSPLQSVQETQYF
TRBV14 | NA | CASSHLRDRAYEQYF
TRBV20-1 | NA | CSAGRDSNQPQHF
TRBV5-1 | NA | CASSLGEADNSPLHF
TRBV4-1 | few | CASSLAGNGGVEQYF
TRBV30 | NA | CAWGVVERQSAEQFF
TRBV30 | few | CAWSSPGQNYNEQFF
TRBV18 | NA | CASSLSKRPSSYNEQFF
TRBV5-1 | few | CASSRPGAQNTEAFF
TRBV12-3/TRBV12-4 | NA | CASSFGRQFGSAPQTQETQYF
TRBV7-9 | few | CASSLDVYEQYF
TRBV12-3/TRBV12-4 | NA | CASTPGGFDEQFF
TRBV27 | few | CASSLRYRGGYNEQFF
TRBV29-1 | NA | CSVEDGTHTQYF
TRBV4-1 | NA | CASQGGPFDANTGELFF
TRBV12-3/TRBV12-4 | NA | CASSLGTLPDTQYF
TRBV9 | few | CASSVDQTLYRDRRHEQFF
TRBV2 | NA | CASKGRGLLGANVLTF
TRBV27 | NA | CASSHPPGQGHEKLFF
TRBV4-1 | NA | CASSQGTRQGKQFF
TRBV6-1 | few | CASTQDRGLGQPQHF
TRBV10-2 | NA | CASRSGGGDEQYF
TRBV20-1 | few | CSARSQGSGETQYF
TRBV24-1 | few | CATSDSIGGAGGYTF
TRBV14 | NA | CASSQGAVGQGNYGYTF
TRBV7-2 | NA | CASSLILAGADTQYF
TRBV15 | few | CATNPGTVDGYTF
TRBV24-1 | few | CATSGAGEQPQHF
TRBV5-1 | NA | CASSTRTGTYEQYF
TRBV7-8 | few | CASSLQDHEQYF
TRBV12-3/TRBV12-4 | NA | CAGSPGSGYTF